This T cell receptor (beta chain) was retrieved from a study of cytomegalovirus exposure and HLA in healthy donors. Study background: An early data release held tens of millions of unique TCRs from HLA-typed donors.

Study-level points and caveats: About 87% or about 30% of the time was how often most TCR beta V segments were productive, according to an earlier analysis. When presence/absence was analysed, sequencing depth was taken to be roughly uniform across donors. Per a later analysis, HLA-associated TCR beta chains showed more clonal expansion than other, equally common TCR beta chains.

As to this clone: The target antigen is unknown.

Primers included in the PCR were 60 Vbeta and 13 Jbeta primers. Here immunoSEQ multiplex PCR was the method, and the copy in TCRdb shows in-frame clones only, minus some. The table includes roughly 120,000 clones, 60% to 85% detected once. The V end lost 0 bases, the J end lost 0 bases, and 8 bases lay between the germline ends. Germline loops: CDR1 MNHNY, CDR2 SVGAGI (reference sequence). The CDR3 runs 15 residues. The sequenced sample was PBMCs. V is TRBV6-6 and J is TRBJ1-1; D not resolved. This clonotype was sampled from a woman between 18 and 29 years old in good health and CMV-seronegative. The CDR3 sequence: CASSYSAGMNTEAFF. The CDR3 bases are TGTGCCAGCAGTTACTCTGCCGGTATGAACACTGAAGCTTTCTTT.